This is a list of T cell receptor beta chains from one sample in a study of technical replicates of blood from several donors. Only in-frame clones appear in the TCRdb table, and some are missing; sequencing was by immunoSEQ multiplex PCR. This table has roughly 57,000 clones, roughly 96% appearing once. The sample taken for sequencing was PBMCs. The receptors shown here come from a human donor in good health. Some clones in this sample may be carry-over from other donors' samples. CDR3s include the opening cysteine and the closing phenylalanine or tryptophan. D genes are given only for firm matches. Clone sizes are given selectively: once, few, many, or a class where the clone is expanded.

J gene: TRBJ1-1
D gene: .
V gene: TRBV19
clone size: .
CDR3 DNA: TGTGCCAGTAGCCACCAGGTGAACACTGAAGCTTTCTTT
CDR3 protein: CASSHQVNTEAFF

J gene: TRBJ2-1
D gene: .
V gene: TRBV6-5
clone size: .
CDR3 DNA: TGTGCCAGCAGCTCGAAACTCTCAGGGGCCAATGAGCAGTTCTTC
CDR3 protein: CASSSKLSGANEQFF

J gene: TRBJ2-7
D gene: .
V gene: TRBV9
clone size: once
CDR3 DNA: TGTGCCAGCCCTGACACGACCTACGAGCAGTACTTC
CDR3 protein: CASPDTTYEQYF

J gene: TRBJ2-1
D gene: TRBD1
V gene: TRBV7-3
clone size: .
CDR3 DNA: TGTGCCAGCAGCCTCACAGGGGACTCCTACAATGAGCAGTTCTTC
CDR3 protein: CASSLTGDSYNEQFF

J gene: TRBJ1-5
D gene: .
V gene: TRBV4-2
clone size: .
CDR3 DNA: TGTGCCAGCAGCCAAGATTATCTCCAGGGCGGTCAGCCCCAGCATTTT
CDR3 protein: CASSQDYLQGGQPQHF

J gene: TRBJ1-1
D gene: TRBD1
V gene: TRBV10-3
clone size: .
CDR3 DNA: TGTGCCACCCTCAAGGGGGCAATGAACACTGAAGCTTTCTTT
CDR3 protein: CATLKGAMNTEAFF

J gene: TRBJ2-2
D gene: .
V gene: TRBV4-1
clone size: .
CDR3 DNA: TGCGCCAGCAGCCAAGACGAGGATGTCGGGGAGCTGTTTTTT
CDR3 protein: CASSQDEDVGELFF

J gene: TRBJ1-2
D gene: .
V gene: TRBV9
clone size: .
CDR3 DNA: TGTGCCAGCAGCAACGTCAGGGGTAACGGCTACACCTTC
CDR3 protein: CASSNVRGNGYTF

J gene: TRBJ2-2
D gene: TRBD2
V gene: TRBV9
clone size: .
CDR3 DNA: TGTGCCAGCACCACAGCGGGGGCCAGAACCGGGGAGCTGTTTTTT
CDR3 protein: CASTTAGARTGELFF

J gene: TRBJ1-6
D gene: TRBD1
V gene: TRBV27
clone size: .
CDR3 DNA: TGTGCCAGCAGTTGGACAGGGGATAATGTGCCCCTCCACTTT
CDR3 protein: CASSWTGDNVPLHF

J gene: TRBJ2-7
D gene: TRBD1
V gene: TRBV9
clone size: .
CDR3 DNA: TGTGCCAGCAGCGCCGGGGCCGGGACAGGCGTTTCCTACGAGCAGTACTTC
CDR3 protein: CASSAGAGTGVSYEQYF

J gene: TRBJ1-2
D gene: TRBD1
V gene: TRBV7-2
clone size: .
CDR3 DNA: TGTGCCAGCAGCCAGGACAGGGCGGGCTATGGCTACACCTTC
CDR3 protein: CASSQDRAGYGYTF

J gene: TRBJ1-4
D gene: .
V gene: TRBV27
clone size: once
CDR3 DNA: TGTGCCAGCAGTTTGGGTTTTAGCGAAAAACTGTTTTTT
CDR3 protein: CASSLGFSEKLFF

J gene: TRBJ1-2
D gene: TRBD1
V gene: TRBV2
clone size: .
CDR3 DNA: TGTGCCAGCAGGAGGACAGGAAACTATGGCTACACCTTC
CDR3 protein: CASRRTGNYGYTF

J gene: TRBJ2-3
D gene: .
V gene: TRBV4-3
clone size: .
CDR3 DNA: TGCGCCAGCAGCCTGGAGGGAACTAGGCCCACAGATACGCAGTATTTT
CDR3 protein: CASSLEGTRPTDTQYF

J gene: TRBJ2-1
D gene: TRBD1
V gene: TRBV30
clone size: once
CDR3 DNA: TGTGCCTGGAGCGGACAGGCTTACAATGAGCAGTTCTTC
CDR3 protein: CAWSGQAYNEQFF

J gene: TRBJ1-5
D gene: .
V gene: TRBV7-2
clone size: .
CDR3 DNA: TGTGCCAGCAGCTTAGCTTTGCGGGATCAGCCCCAGCATTTT
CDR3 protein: CASSLALRDQPQHF

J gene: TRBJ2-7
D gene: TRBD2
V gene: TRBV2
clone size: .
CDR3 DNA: TGTGCCAGCAGTGAATTGGGACTAGCCCCCGACGAGCAGTACTTC
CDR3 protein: CASSELGLAPDEQYF

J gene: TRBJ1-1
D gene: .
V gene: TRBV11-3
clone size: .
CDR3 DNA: TGTGCCAGCAGCCTCGGGCTGGGGGGGTCGGACTTCAACACTGAAGCTTTCTTT
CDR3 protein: CASSLGLGGSDFNTEAFF

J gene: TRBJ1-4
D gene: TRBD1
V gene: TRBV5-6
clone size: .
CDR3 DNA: TGTGCCAGCAGCTGGGGACAGTCAAATGAAAAACTGTTTTTT
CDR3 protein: CASSWGQSNEKLFF

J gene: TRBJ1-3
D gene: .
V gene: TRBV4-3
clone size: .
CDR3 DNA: TGCGCCAGCAGCCAGGAGGGTGCCACCATATATTTT
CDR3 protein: CASSQEGATIYF